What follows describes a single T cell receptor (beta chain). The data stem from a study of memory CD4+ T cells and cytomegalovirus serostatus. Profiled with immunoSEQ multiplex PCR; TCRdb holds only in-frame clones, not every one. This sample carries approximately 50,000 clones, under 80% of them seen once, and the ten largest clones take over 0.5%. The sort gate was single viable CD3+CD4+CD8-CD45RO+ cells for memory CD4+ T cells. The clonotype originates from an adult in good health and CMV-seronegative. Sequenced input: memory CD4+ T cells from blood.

The CDR3 here is CASSTQFYQETQYF. Written as DNA, the CDR3 is TGTGCCAGCAGCACACAGTTCTACCAAGAGACCCAGTACTTC. This sequence joins TRBV7-9 and TRBJ2-5; D is uncertain. CDR3 length: 14 residues. Trimming left V 5 bases short and J 0 bases short, with 10 bases between. Germline CDR1 is SEHNR and CDR2 is FQNEAQ (reference sequence).